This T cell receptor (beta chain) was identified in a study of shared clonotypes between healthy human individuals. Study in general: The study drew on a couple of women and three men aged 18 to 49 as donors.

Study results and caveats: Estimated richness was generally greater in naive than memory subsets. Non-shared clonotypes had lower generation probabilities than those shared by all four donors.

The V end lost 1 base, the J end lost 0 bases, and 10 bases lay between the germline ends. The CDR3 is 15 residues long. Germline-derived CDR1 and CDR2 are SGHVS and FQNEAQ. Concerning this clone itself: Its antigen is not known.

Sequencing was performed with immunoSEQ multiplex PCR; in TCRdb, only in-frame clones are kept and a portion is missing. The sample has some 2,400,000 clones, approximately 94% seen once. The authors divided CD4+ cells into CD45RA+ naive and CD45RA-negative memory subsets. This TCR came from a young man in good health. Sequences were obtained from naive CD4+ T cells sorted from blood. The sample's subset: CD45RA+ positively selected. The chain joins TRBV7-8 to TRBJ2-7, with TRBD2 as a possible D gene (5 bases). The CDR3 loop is CASSLEGGSSYEQYF. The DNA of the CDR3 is TGTGCCAGCAGCTTAGAGGGTGGGAGCTCCTACGAGCAGTACTTC.